Presented here are 30 T cell receptor beta chains from one specimen sequenced in a study of blood T cell repertoires in COVID-19. Repertoires were generated with immunoSEQ multiplex PCR, while TCRdb's copy carries only in-frame clones and drops some. This table holds approximately 350,000 clones, 80% to 90% found once. The specimen was PBMCs or T cells enriched from blood (not recorded which). The receptors were gathered from a man in his late teens or twenties who had recovered from COVID-19.

The rearrangement uses TRBV7-3 and TRBJ2-7; D is perhaps TRBD1 (5 bases). The V and J ends lost 2 bases and 0 bases respectively, with 8 bases between them. The length of the CDR3 is 14 residues. CDR1 is SGHTA, CDR2 FQGTGA, per germline. The CDR3 loop is CASSLGTGSYEQYF. In nucleotides, the CDR3 is TGTGCCAGCAGCTTAGGTACAGGCTCCTACGAGCAGTACTTC.

This chain joins TRBV30 and TRBJ1-6; a possible D gene is TRBD1 (5 bases). There are 13 residues in the CDR3. V was pared by 2 bases and J by 7 bases, with 9 bases between. Germline V gene data show CDR1 as GTSNPN and CDR2 as SVGIG (reference sequence). The CDR3 DNA is TGTGCCTGGAGTACATCAGGGAATTCACCCCTCCACTTT. It yields the protein CAWSTSGNSPLHF.

This CDR3 is CASSFRDRSMTNEKLFF. Here the CDR3 DNA reads TGTGCCAGCAGCTTCCGAGACAGGAGTATGACTAATGAAAAACTGTTTTTT. J is TRBJ1-4 and V is TRBV5-5; maybe TRBD1 (6 bases). Deletions cut 2 bases from V and 2 bases from J, with 16 bases between. The CDR3 sequence is 17 residues long. From germline, CDR1 is SGHKS and CDR2 YYEKEE (reference sequence).

The chain uses TRBV5-1 and TRBJ1-2, with a tentative D call TRBD1 (5 bases). There are 13 residues in the CDR3. The germline V and J ends were trimmed by 4 bases and 7 bases, with 14 bases remaining between them. The germline gives CDR1 SGHRS, CDR2 YFSETQ. CDR3 nucleotide sequence: TGCGCCAGCAGCCTGGGCAGGGAGGGTGGCTACACCTTC. Amino acids: CASSLGREGGYTF.

CDR3: CASSQESSAWIGEQYF. The CDR3, as DNA: TGTGCCAGCAGCCAAGAATCGTCAGCGTGGATCGGCGAGCAGTACTTC. The V gene is TRBV3-1 (or the pseudogene TRBV3-2), the J gene TRBJ2-7; no definite D call. This CDR3 spans 16 amino acids. Germline V gives CDR1 LGHDT, CDR2 YNNKEL (reference sequence). V was pared by 0 bases and J by 6 bases, with 18 bases between.

This rearrangement joins TRBV5-1 to TRBJ1-1; 7 bases match TRBD1. CDR1 and CDR2 from the germline V gene are SGHRS and YFSETQ. Unmatched junction bases numbered 9, after V lost 2 bases and J lost 11 bases. This CDR3 spans 13 amino acids. The CDR3, as DNA: TGCGCCAGCAGCTTAACAGGGGAATGGGGGGCTTTCTTT. Its protein is CASSLTGEWGAFF. The full variable domain, in which reference TRBV5-1 and TRBJ1-1 provide the parts outside the CDR3, is KAGVTQTPRYLIKTRGQQVTLSCSPISGHRSVSWYQQTPGQGLQFLFEYFSETQRNKGNFPGRFSGRQFSNSRSEMNVSTLELGDSALYLCASSLTGEWGAFFGQGTRLTVV.

This clone was seen once. The rearrangement uses TRBV4-2 and TRBJ2-7; the match to TRBD2 covers 15 bases. Germline V lookup: CDR1 LGHNA, CDR2 YNFKEQ. CDR3 length: 18 amino acids. V was clipped by 1 base and J by 2 bases; unmatched bases: 6. The CDR3 DNA reads as TGTGCCAGCAGCCAAGTCGCCGGGACTAGCGGGGGGACCTACGAGCAGTACTTC. This codes for CASSQVAGTSGGTYEQYF.

The gene calls are TRBV9 and TRBJ1-3, with D uncertain. The CDR3 contains 16 residues. CDR1 and CDR2 (germline): SGDLS, YYNGEE. Trimming left V 4 bases short and J 0 bases short, with 14 bases between. The CDR3 coding sequence is TGTGCCAGCAGCCCACAGCCGGTCCTCTCTGGAAACACCATATATTTT. Protein product: CASSPQPVLSGNTIYF.

The rearrangement joins TRBV5-1 to TRBJ1-1; 8 bases are shared with TRBD1. CDR3 size: 14 residues. The V gene's germline CDR1 is SGHRS and CDR2 YFSETQ. Unmatched junction bases numbered 3, after V lost 4 bases and J lost 1 base. This chain's CDR3 is CASSAGGGNTEAFF. CDR3 nucleotides: TGCGCCAGCAGCGCAGGGGGCGGGAACACTGAAGCTTTCTTT.

This clone is a singleton in its sample. V is TRBV27 and J is TRBJ2-1; TRBD2 matches 9 bases. The CDR3 length is 15 residues. CDR1 is MNHEY and CDR2 is SMNVEV in the germline V gene (reference sequence). V dropped 5 bases and J dropped 8; count of bases not matched to a gene: 10. CDR3 coding DNA: TGTGCCAGCAGTCCACTAGCGGGCGGCCACTATGAGCAGTTCTTC. This encodes CASSPLAGGHYEQFF.

The table lists this clone with a count of one. The DNA of the CDR3 is TGTGCCAGCAGTCGGACAGGGGGCGGCTATGGCTACACCTTC. Protein sequence: CASSRTGGGYGYTF. The chain links TRBV2 to TRBJ1-2, with 11 bases matching TRBD1. The ends lost 5 bases at V and 4 bases at J; junction bases unmatched: 3. The CDR3 is made up of 14 amino acids. Germline CDR1 is SNHLY and CDR2 is FYNNEI.

The chain recombines TRBV5-1 with TRBJ2-2; D perhaps matches TRBD2 (6 bases). The germline CDR1 and CDR2 sequences are SGHRS and YFSETQ. This CDR3 region has 15 residues. V lost 4 bases, J lost 0 bases, and 10 bases lay in between. The CDR3 region has the DNA TGCGCCAGCAGCGTCGGGACTCCGAACACCGGGGAGCTGTTTTTT. This translates into CASSVGTPNTGELFF.

This clone was observed a few times. The chain combines TRBV7-9 with TRBJ2-7; D is undetermined. Germline CDR1 and CDR2: SEHNR and FQNEAQ (reference sequence). The CDR3 is made up of 15 amino acids. The ends were cut back, 5 bases at V and 0 bases at J, with 14 bases in the middle. The CDR3 loop is CASSPTDKSSYEQYF. The DNA of the CDR3 is TGTGCCAGCAGCCCAACAGATAAGAGCTCCTACGAGCAGTACTTC.

CDR3 loop: CASVDSPFSYEQYF. The CDR3 nucleotides read TGTGCCAGTGTAGACAGCCCGTTCTCCTACGAGCAGTACTTC. This chain connects TRBV19 to TRBJ2-7, with a tentative D call TRBD1 (5 bases). The CDR3 has 14 residues. Germline V gene lookup returns CDR1 LNHDA and CDR2 SQIVND (reference sequence). Trimming took 8 bases from V and 0 from J, leaving 14 bases between them.

The V gene is TRBV28, the J gene TRBJ1-1; no reliable D call. Trimming took 1 base from V and 4 from J, leaving 10 bases between them. Germline loops: CDR1 MDHEN, CDR2 SYDVKM. This CDR3 is 14 amino acids long. The CDR3 coding sequence is TGTGCCAGCAGTTTATCGCAGTCAAGCACTGAAGCTTTCTTT. The encoded protein is CASSLSQSSTEAFF.

This chain connects TRBV5-1 to TRBJ1-2; TRBD1 matches at 9 bases. The junction had 8 bases not matched to a gene; V was cut back by 4 bases and J by 7 bases. This CDR3 has 14 residues. Germline CDR1 reads SGHRS; CDR2 reads YFSETQ. The CDR3 DNA reads TGCGCCAGCAGCATAATACAGGGGGCGCTTGGCTACACCTTC. Its translation is CASSIIQGALGYTF.

The chain uses TRBV3-1 (or the pseudogene TRBV3-2) and TRBJ2-5; 8 bases map to TRBD2. The germline gives CDR1 LGHDT, CDR2 YNNKEL (reference sequence). The CDR3 sequence is 16 residues long. J lost 1 base, V lost 6 bases, and 10 bases had no gene match. DNA for the CDR3: TGTGCCAGCAGTCGGTTACGGGGGGGGATCCAAGAGACCCAGTACTTC. It translates to CASSRLRGGIQETQYF.

Points on this clone: At one boundary the junction diverges from the germline segment, which might be a read error. The rearrangement joins TRBV29-1 to TRBJ2-1; 8 bases line up with TRBD2. This CDR3 is 14 amino acids long. Germline CDR1 SQVTM, CDR2 ANQGSEA. The chain's CDR3 is CSVVSGSGFNQQFF. In nucleotides, the CDR3 is TGCAGCGTTGTAAGCGGGAGTGGGTTCAATCAGCAGTTCTTC.

The CDR3, as DNA: TGTGCCAGCTCACCCGGACAGGAGATAAACATTCAGTACTTC. Translated, it gives CASSPGQEINIQYF. This chain joins TRBV18 and TRBJ2-4, with 7 nucleotides matching TRBD1. Germline CDR1 KGHSH, CDR2 LQKENI. The CDR3 contains 14 residues. J lost 6 bases, V lost 3 bases, and 5 bases had no gene match.

The chain combines TRBV29-1 with TRBJ1-1, with 7 positions matching TRBD1. The CDR3 has 15 residues. CDR1 is SQVTM and CDR2 is ANQGSEA in the germline V gene. With 4 bases clipped from V and 1 base from J, the junction kept 9 bases outside the gene matches. CDR3 DNA: TGCAGCGTTGGCAAGGGACAGCGCACGAACACTGAAGCTTTCTTT. This encodes CSVGKGQRTNTEAFF.

The rearrangement joins TRBV28 to TRBJ2-5; D remains ambiguous. V was trimmed by 10 bases and J by 4 bases, leaving 13 bases between them. The CDR3 runs to 12 residues. Germline V lookup: CDR1 MDHEN, CDR2 SYDVKM. The CDR3, as DNA: TGTGCCACCTTCTCGATCGGAGAGACCCAGTACTTC. It yields the protein CATFSIGETQYF.

This clone appeared a single time. The chain uses TRBV7-9 and TRBJ2-3; 12 bases map to TRBD2. The trim removed 8 bases at V and 8 bases at J, leaving 17 bases unmatched. There are 17 residues in the CDR3. Germline V gene sequence: CDR1 SEHNR, CDR2 FQNEAQ (reference sequence). The CDR3: CASGPLQGGTSGSTQYF. CDR3 coding DNA: TGTGCCAGCGGACCTCTCCAAGGGGGGACTAGCGGGTCTACGCAGTATTTT.

CDR3 protein: CASGTGAQTQYF. DNA of the CDR3: TGTGCCAGCGGGACAGGGGCCCAGACCCAGTACTTC. The chain joins TRBV25-1 to TRBJ2-5; 10 bases fit TRBD1. CDR3 length: 12 residues. Trimming at V came to 8 bases and at J to 6 bases, leaving 3 bases not matched to a gene. Germline V CDR1 and CDR2: MGHDK, SYGVNS.

This clone was counted a few times. The chain has TRBV24-1 and TRBJ2-2; D not resolved. The CDR3 consists of 13 residues. Germline V gene sequence: CDR1 KGHDR, CDR2 SFDVKD. V dropped 1 base and J dropped 7 bases, with 6 bases sitting between them. CDR3 in amino acids: CATSDFAFGELFF. Written as DNA, the CDR3 is TGTGCCACCAGTGATTTCGCGTTCGGGGAGCTGTTTTTT.

This clone came up once. The rearrangement uses TRBV7-8 and TRBJ2-7; D might be TRBD1 (6 bases). V was shortened by 0 bases and J by 2 bases, with 8 bases between the two germline ends. CDR3 size: 14 residues. Germline V CDR1 and CDR2: SGHVS, FQNEAQ. The CDR3 DNA reads TGTGCCAGCAGCTTAGCTCCAGGGGCCTACGAGCAGTACTTC. As protein: CASSLAPGAYEQYF.

The chain joins TRBV27 to TRBJ2-2, with 11 bases fitting TRBD2. The V segment lost 0 bases and the J segment 4 bases; nucleotides outside the gene matches: 22. The CDR3 covers 23 residues. Per germline, CDR1 MNHEY and CDR2 SMNVEV (reference sequence). The CDR3 bases are TGTGCCAGCAGTTTATCCACAGCGATTATATTTCGAGTAGCGGGAGGGCTCACCGGGGAGCTGTTTTTT. Translating it yields CASSLSTAIIFRVAGGLTGELFF.

The genes are TRBV7-5 and TRBJ2-7; the table's D call, TRBD1, has no DNA check behind it. TRBV7-5 is annotated as a pseudogene. The CDR3 sequence is 13 residues long. The CDR3 DNA follows: TGTGCCAGAAGACCAGACAGCTCCTACGAGCAGTACTTC. Residues: CARRPDSSYEQYF.

The chain recombines TRBV5-1 with TRBJ2-7; the match to TRBD1 covers 11 bases. CDR1 is SGHRS and CDR2 is YFSETQ in the germline V gene. There are 15 residues in the CDR3. J gave up 6 bases and V 4 bases, and 9 bases lay outside the gene matches. In DNA, the CDR3 is TGCGCCAGCAGCCTCCGGACAGGGGGCCGCAGCGAGCAGTACTTC. Its protein is CASSLRTGGRSEQYF.

This clone was counted a single time. The chain recombines TRBV19 with TRBJ2-1; 7 bases agree with TRBD1. The length of the CDR3 is 11 residues. V was clipped by 5 bases and J by 12 bases; unmatched bases: 4. CDR1 is LNHDA, CDR2 SQIVND, per germline (reference sequence). In DNA form, the CDR3 reads TGTGCCAGTAGTCACCGGGACAGGCAGTTCTTC. Translating gives CASSHRDRQFF.

This chain joins TRBV7-2 and TRBJ2-1; D is undetermined. Germline CDR1 SGHTA, CDR2 FQGNSA. The CDR3 is 14 amino acids. V lost 4 bases to trimming and J lost 7 bases, with 14 bases between them. The CDR3 here is CASSSGPPGNEQFF. CDR3 coding DNA: TGTGCCAGCAGCTCCGGCCCGCCAGGAAATGAGCAGTTCTTC.